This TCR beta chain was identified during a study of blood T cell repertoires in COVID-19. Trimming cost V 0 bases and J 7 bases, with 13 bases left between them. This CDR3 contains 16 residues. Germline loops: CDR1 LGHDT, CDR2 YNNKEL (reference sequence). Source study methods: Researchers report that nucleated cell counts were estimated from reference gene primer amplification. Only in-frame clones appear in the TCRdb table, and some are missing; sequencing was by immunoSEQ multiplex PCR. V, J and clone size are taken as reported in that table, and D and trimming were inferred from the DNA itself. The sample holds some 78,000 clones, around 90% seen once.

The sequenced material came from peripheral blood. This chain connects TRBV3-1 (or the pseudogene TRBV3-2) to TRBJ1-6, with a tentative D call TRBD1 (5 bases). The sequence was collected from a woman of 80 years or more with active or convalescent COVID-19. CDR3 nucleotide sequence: TGTGCCAGCAGCCAAGAATCAGGGTTGGGCAATTCACCCCTCCACTTT. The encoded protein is CASSQESGLGNSPLHF.